Described below is a single T cell receptor beta chain sequence and its context. Its antigen is undetermined. Germline V gene data show CDR1 as LNHDA and CDR2 as SQIVND (reference sequence). CDR3 size: 14 residues. With V trimmed by 5 bases and J by 4 bases, 5 bases remained unmatched. The data were taken from a study of cytomegalovirus exposure and HLA in healthy donors. Study-wide results and caveats: Later work found that TCR association rates differed between HLA loci; DRB1 had the most and HLA-C the fewest. One variant, a missense change in DCLRE1C, was linked in a later analysis to TCR beta V- and J-gene trimming.

PCR was performed using 60 Vbeta and 13 Jbeta primers. Methods used by the authors: In a later analysis, around 10 million of 60 million to 80 million unique beta chains occurred in at least two donors. The protocol was immunoSEQ multiplex PCR, while the TCRdb copy is restricted to in-frame clones and leaves out a portion. V, J and clone size are those of that table, while D and trimming were read from the DNA. In the table there are some 120,000 clones, about four fifths of which are singletons. The chain carries TRBV19 and TRBJ1-5; TRBD1 aligns across 7 bases. The specimen sequenced was PBMCs. The TCR originated in a man aged 25-45 years in good health and CMV-seropositive. CDR3: CASSLRQGNQPQHF. The DNA of the CDR3 is TGTGCCAGTAGTCTAAGACAGGGTAATCAGCCCCAGCATTTT.